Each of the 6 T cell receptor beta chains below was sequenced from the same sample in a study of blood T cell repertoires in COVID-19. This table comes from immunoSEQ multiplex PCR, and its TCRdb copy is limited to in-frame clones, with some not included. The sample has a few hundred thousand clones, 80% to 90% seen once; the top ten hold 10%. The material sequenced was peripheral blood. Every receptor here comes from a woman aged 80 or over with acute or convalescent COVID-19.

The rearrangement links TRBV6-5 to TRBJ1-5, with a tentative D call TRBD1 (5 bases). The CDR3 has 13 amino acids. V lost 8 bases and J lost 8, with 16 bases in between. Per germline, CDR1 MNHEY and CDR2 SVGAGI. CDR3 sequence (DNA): TGTGCCAGCCCCACCTGGGGGGTTAAGCCCCAGCATTTT. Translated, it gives CASPTWGVKPQHF.

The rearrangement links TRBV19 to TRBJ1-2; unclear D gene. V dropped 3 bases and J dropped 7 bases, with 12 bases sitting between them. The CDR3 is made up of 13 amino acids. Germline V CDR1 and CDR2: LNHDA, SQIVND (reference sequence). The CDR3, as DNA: TGTGCCAGTAGTATCTCAGGCTCCTTTGGCTACACCTTC. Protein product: CASSISGSFGYTF. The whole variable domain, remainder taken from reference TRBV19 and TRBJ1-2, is DGGITQSPKYLFRKEGQNVTLSCEQNLNHDAMYWYRQDPGQGLRLIYYSQIVNDFQKGDIAEGYSVSREKKESFPLTVTSAQKNPTAFYLCASSISGSFGYTFGSGTRLTVV.

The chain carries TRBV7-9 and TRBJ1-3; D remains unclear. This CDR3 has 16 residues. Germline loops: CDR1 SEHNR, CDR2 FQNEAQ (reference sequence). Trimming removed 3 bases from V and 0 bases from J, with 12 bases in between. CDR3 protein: CASSFQYPDSGNTIYF. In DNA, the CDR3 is TGTGCCAGCAGCTTCCAGTACCCCGACTCTGGAAACACCATATATTTT.

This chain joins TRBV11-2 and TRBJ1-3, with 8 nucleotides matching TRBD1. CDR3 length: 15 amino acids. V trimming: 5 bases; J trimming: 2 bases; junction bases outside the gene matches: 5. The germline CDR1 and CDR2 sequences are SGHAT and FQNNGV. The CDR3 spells CASSRTGFAGNTIYF. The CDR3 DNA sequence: TGTGCCAGCAGCCGGACAGGGTTCGCTGGAAACACCATATATTTT.

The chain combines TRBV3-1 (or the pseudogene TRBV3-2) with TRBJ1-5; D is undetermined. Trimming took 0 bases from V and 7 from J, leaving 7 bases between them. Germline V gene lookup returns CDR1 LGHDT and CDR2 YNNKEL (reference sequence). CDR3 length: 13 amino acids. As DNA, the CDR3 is TGTGCCAGCAGCCAAGAAAGAGGCCAGCCCCAGCATTTT. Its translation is CASSQERGQPQHF.

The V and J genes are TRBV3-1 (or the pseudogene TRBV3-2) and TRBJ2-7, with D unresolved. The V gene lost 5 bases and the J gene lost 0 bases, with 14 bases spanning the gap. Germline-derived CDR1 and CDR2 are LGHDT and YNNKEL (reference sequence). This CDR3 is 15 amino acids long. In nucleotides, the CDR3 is TGTGCCAGCAGCGCACAACAGATAAGCTCCTACGAGCAGTACTTC. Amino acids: CASSAQQISSYEQYF.